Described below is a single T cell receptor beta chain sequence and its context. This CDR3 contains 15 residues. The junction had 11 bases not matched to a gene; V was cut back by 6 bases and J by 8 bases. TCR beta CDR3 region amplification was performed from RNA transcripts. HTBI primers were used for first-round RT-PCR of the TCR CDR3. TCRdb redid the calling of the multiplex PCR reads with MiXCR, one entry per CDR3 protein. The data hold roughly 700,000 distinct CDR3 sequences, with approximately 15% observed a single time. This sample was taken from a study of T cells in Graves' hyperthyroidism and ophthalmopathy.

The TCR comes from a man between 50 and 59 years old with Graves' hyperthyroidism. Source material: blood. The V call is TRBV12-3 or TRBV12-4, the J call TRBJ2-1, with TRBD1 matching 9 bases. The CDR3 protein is CASRDGTGPVDEQFF. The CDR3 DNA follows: TGTGCCAGCAGAGACGGGACAGGGCCTGTCGATGAGCAGTTCTTC.